Presented here are 18 T cell receptor beta chains from one specimen sequenced in a study of graft-versus-host responses after intestinal transplantation. Here immunoSEQ multiplex PCR was the method, and the copy in TCRdb shows in-frame clones only, minus some. This sample has roughly 50,000 clones, with roughly nine tenths found just once. Source: PBMCs, taken 650 to 670 days after intestinal transplant. These receptors were taken from a human patient who received an intestinal transplant, so some T cells may come from the graft donor.

The chain is built from TRBV19 and TRBJ2-6; D not certain. CDR1 is LNHDA and CDR2 is SQIVND in the germline V gene (reference sequence). The CDR3 sequence is 15 residues long. Between the trimmed V and J ends, which lost 7 bases and 4 bases, there was a span of 14 bases. The CDR3 reads CASTRAPAGANVLTF. The CDR3 nucleotides are TGTGCCAGTACACGGGCTCCGGCCGGGGCCAACGTCCTGACTTTC.

The V and J genes are TRBV4-1 and TRBJ1-1; the D gene is possibly TRBD1 (5 bases). Germline-derived CDR1 and CDR2 are MGHRA and YSYEKL. V dropped 2 bases and J dropped 1 base, with 11 bases sitting between them. This CDR3 comprises 15 residues. The CDR3 loop reads CASSQSGTGNTEAFF. The CDR3 DNA sequence: TGCGCCAGCAGCCAATCTGGGACGGGGAACACTGAAGCTTTCTTT.

The DNA for the CDR3 is TGTGCCAGCAGCTTGAGGGGTGGGGACTATAATTCACCCCTCCACTTT. This translates into CASSLRGGDYNSPLHF. The rearrangement links TRBV5-6 to TRBJ1-6; a weak D match, TRBD1 (5 bases). The germline gives CDR1 SGHDT, CDR2 YYEEEE. V gave up 1 base and J gave up 3 bases, with 11 bases separating them. The CDR3 contains 16 residues. The full variable domain, in which reference TRBV5-6 and TRBJ1-6 provide the parts outside the CDR3, is DAGVTQSPTHLIKTRGQQVTLRCSPKSGHDTVSWYQQALGQGPQFIFQYYEEEERQRGNFPDRFSGHQFPNYSSELNVNALLLGDSALYLCASSLRGGDYNSPLHFGNGTRLTVT.

The chain couples TRBV18 to TRBJ1-5; D unresolved. There are 14 residues in the CDR3. CDR1 and CDR2 from the germline V gene are KGHSH and LQKENI. V was clipped by 3 bases and J by 0 bases, with 6 bases between them. CDR3 residues: CASSPPYSNQPQHF. CDR3 nucleotide sequence: TGTGCCAGCTCACCCCCTTATAGCAATCAGCCCCAGCATTTT.

This sequence joins TRBV6-5 and TRBJ2-3; D remains ambiguous. Trimming took 2 bases from V and 4 from J, leaving 7 bases between them. The germline gives CDR1 MNHEY, CDR2 SVGAGI. The CDR3 contains 13 residues. The CDR3 spells CASSYRQPDTQYF. The DNA for the CDR3 is TGTGCCAGCAGTTACAGGCAGCCAGATACGCAGTATTTT.

The V and J genes are TRBV10-3 and TRBJ1-2; possibly TRBD1 for D (6 bases). V gave up 3 bases and J gave up 3 bases, with 14 bases separating them. From germline, CDR1 is ENHRY and CDR2 SYGVKD. The CDR3 is made up of 15 amino acids. The CDR3 nucleotides read TGTGCCATCAGTGATTCAGACAGGTTACACTATGGCTACACCTTC. Encoded protein: CAISDSDRLHYGYTF.

The table lists this clone with a count of one. The rearrangement joins TRBV7-6 to TRBJ1-2; D unclear. Germline values: CDR1 SGHVS, CDR2 FNYEAQ. The CDR3 runs 13 residues. Trimming shortened V by 1 base and J by 3 bases, and 6 bases separated the two germline ends. The CDR3 loop reads CASSLGTYYGYTF. The CDR3, as DNA: TGTGCCAGCAGCTTAGGCACTTACTATGGCTACACCTTC.

V usage is TRBV5-4 and J usage is TRBJ2-7; D gene uncertain. The length of the CDR3 is 15 residues. The germline gives CDR1 SGHNT, CDR2 YYREEE (reference sequence). V dropped 3 bases and J dropped 2 bases, with 15 bases sitting between them. DNA for the CDR3: TGTGCCAGCAGCTCCCGGACGTCGAGGACCTACGAGCAGTACTTC. It codes for CASSSRTSRTYEQYF. The entire variable domain, with the rest obtained from reference TRBV5-4 and TRBJ2-7, is as follows: ETGVTQSPTHLIKTRGQQVTLRCSSQSGHNTVSWYQQALGQGPQFIFQYYREEENGRGNFPPRFSGLQFPNYSSELNVNALELDDSALYLCASSSRTSRTYEQYFGPGTRLTVT.

The chain joins TRBV5-1 to TRBJ2-5, with 7 nucleotides matching TRBD2. V lost 2 bases, J lost 4 bases, and 5 bases stayed unmatched. Germline lookup yields CDR1 SGHRS and CDR2 YFSETQ. The CDR3 has 14 amino acids. CDR3 region: CASSFTSVPETQYF. In DNA, the CDR3 is TGCGCCAGCAGCTTCACTAGCGTCCCAGAGACCCAGTACTTC.

The rearrangement joins TRBV6-1 to TRBJ2-7; D gene unclear. The CDR3 totals 15 residues. CDR1 and CDR2 (germline): MNHNS, SASEGT. V was trimmed by 4 bases and J by 2 bases, leaving 15 bases between them. CDR3 in DNA: TGTGCCAGCAGTGTACTTTCCACGCGAACCTACGAGCAGTACTTC. Its protein is CASSVLSTRTYEQYF.

The rearrangement joins TRBV13 to TRBJ2-7, with a weak D call TRBD2 (6 bases). The CDR3 is made up of 15 amino acids. The germline CDR1 and CDR2 sequences are PRHDT and FYEKMQ (reference sequence). V was pared by 5 bases and J by 3 bases, with 17 bases between. The CDR3 region has the DNA TGTGCCAGCAGCCCCCAAGGGAGGCGCCGCTACGAGCAGTACTTC. It yields the protein CASSPQGRRRYEQYF. Full variable domain (missing parts from reference TRBV13 and TRBJ2-7): AAGVIQSPRHLIKEKRETATLKCYPIPRHDTVYWYQQGPGQDPQFLISFYEKMQSDKGSIPDRFSAQQFSDYHSELNMSSLELGDSALYFCASSPQGRRRYEQYFGPGTRLTVT.

The CDR3, as DNA: TGTGCTAGTGGTTCTCCCGGGCAAGCGGGGGGGCCCTACGAGCAGTACTTC. This sequence encodes CASGSPGQAGGPYEQYF. The chain links TRBV12-5 to TRBJ2-7, with 10 positions matching TRBD2. Germline V CDR1 and CDR2: LGHNT, FRNRAP. With V trimmed by 4 bases and J by 2 bases, 11 bases remained unmatched. The CDR3 runs to 17 residues.

The chain recombines TRBV4-1 with TRBJ2-7; TRBD2 agrees at 9 bases. With 6 bases clipped from V and 4 bases from J, the junction kept 7 bases outside the gene matches. Germline V gene sequence: CDR1 MGHRA, CDR2 YSYEKL. The CDR3 spans 14 residues. The DNA for the CDR3 is TGCGCCAGCAGTCGAGCGGGGGGCCTTTACGAGCAGTACTTC. It encodes CASSRAGGLYEQYF.

The rearrangement links TRBV5-1 to TRBJ1-2; a possible D gene is TRBD1 (5 bases). V dropped 3 bases and J dropped 6 bases, with 15 bases sitting between them. The CDR3 has 14 amino acids. In germline, CDR1 is SGHRS, CDR2 YFSETQ. The CDR3 nucleotides read TGCGCCAGCAGCTCCCCCTTGGGGCTGAATGGCTACACCTTC. Translating gives CASSSPLGLNGYTF.

The rearrangement uses TRBV4-1 and TRBJ1-6; TRBD1 matches 10 bases. Germline CDR1 MGHRA, CDR2 YSYEKL. Losses at the gene ends were 1 base for V and 8 bases for J; bases not matched to a gene: 5. The CDR3 runs to 16 residues. The CDR3 bases are TGCGCCAGCAGCCAAGGGGGGGGACAGGGGTATTCACCCCTCCACTTT. Residues: CASSQGGGQGYSPLHF.

This chain joins TRBV2 and TRBJ1-2; D is undetermined. The germline V and J ends were trimmed by 4 bases and 6 bases, with 18 bases remaining between them. Germline loops: CDR1 SNHLY, CDR2 FYNNEI. This CDR3 has 15 amino acids. In DNA, the CDR3 is TGTGCCAGCAGTGGTGTTCCAATTTCGGTGGATGGCTACACCTTC. It translates to CASSGVPISVDGYTF.

The chain couples TRBV27 to TRBJ2-3, with D uncertain. The CDR3 has 16 amino acids. V lost 5 bases and J lost 1, with 16 bases in between. Germline CDR1 is MNHEY and CDR2 is SMNVEV (reference sequence). CDR3 loop: CASSPQGRTRTDTQYF. DNA for the CDR3: TGTGCCAGCAGTCCCCAAGGACGGACCCGCACAGATACGCAGTATTTT.

The chain is built from TRBV27 and TRBJ2-2; weak D call: TRBD2 (5 bases). The V and J ends lost 3 bases and 5 bases respectively, with 10 bases between them. This CDR3 has 14 amino acids. Looked up from germline, CDR1 is MNHEY and CDR2 is SMNVEV (reference sequence). CDR3 amino acids: CASSFSPGTGELFF. The CDR3 DNA sequence: TGTGCCAGCAGTTTTTCCCCGGGGACCGGGGAGCTGTTTTTT.